The present TCR beta chain was sequenced within a study of blood T cell repertoires in COVID-19. Study details: Whether acute or convalescent, the COVID-19 samples came from the United States, Italy and Spain. From T cells, B-cell-depleted T cells, or PBMCs came the material, which was cDNA or gDNA.

Original processing methods: Reference gene primers were amplified, and this amplification served to estimate nucleated cell counts. Assay: immunoSEQ multiplex PCR; the TCRdb copy retains only in-frame clones and omits some. V and J calls plus clone size are reproduced from that table; the DNA served to infer D and trimming. The data show about 83,000 clones, 85% to 90% seen once. Germline V gene data show CDR1 as MNHEY and CDR2 as SVGAGI. V lost 5 bases to trimming and J lost 10 bases, with 11 bases between them. The CDR3 covers 11 residues. The J gene is TRBJ1-1, the V gene TRBV6-5, with D unclear. The sequencing sample was made of peripheral blood. The sequence was collected from a woman of 80 years or more in a cohort sampled during active or convalescent COVID-19. CDR3 bases: TGTGCCAGCAGTCAGTCATCTAGAGCTTTCTTT. This sequence encodes CASSQSSRAFF.